A selection of T cell receptor beta chains follows, all from one sample in a study of T cells in Graves' hyperthyroidism and ophthalmopathy. TCRdb reprocessed the multiplex PCR reads via MiXCR and lists one record per CDR3 protein. The sample records about 360,000 distinct CDR3 sequences, about 12% being singletons. Sequenced: blood. The receptor set was obtained from a young woman with Graves' hyperthyroidism. Both conserved end residues are part of each CDR3. The D gene is left open where the match is weak. Some rows mark clone size as missing; the rest say once, few, many or name a class of expanded clone.

TRBV2	TRBJ1-5	many	-	TGTGCCAGCAGTGAGGGACCTCTTCAGCCCCAGCATTTT	CASSEGPLQPQHF
TRBV7-9	TRBJ2-7	few	-	TGTGCCAGCAGCTTAAGAGACTACACCTACGAGCAGTACTTC	CASSLRDYTYEQYF
TRBV14	TRBJ1-2	few	-	TGTGCCAGCAGCCAAGAAGTGATCTATGGCTACACCTTC	CASSQEVIYGYTF
TRBV6-1	TRBJ1-2	many	-	TGTGCCAGCAGCCCGGGAATTAACTATGGCTACACCTTC	CASSPGINYGYTF
TRBV29-1	TRBJ2-3	-	TRBD2	TGCAGCGTTCGGACTAGCGACACAGATACGCAGTATTTT	CSVRTSDTDTQYF
TRBV6-1	TRBJ2-1	few	-	TGTGCCAGCAGCTCTTGGGGGGTTAAGCAGTTCTTC	CASSSWGVKQFF
TRBV3-1	TRBJ1-2	many	-	TGTGCCAGCAGCCAAGATTATGGAGGAAATGGCTACACCTTC	CASSQDYGGNGYTF
TRBV6-6	TRBJ2-2	many	-	TGTGCCAGCAGTTACGGTCAGACGAACACCGGGGAGCTGTTTTTT	CASSYGQTNTGELFF
TRBV11-2	TRBJ1-5	many	-	TGTGCCAGCAGCCTTGCTGGAGGGAGGAATCAGCCCCAGCATTTT	CASSLAGGRNQPQHF
TRBV28	TRBJ1-2	many	TRBD1	TGTGCCAGCGGAGACAGGGACAACTATGGCTACACCTTC	CASGDRDNYGYTF
TRBV28	TRBJ1-6	many	-	TGTGCCAGCGGACGGAGCTCCTATAATTCACCCCTCCACTTT	CASGRSSYNSPLHF
TRBV2	TRBJ2-1	many	-	TGTGCCAGCAGTCAGGGGGGTACCAATGAGCAGTTCTTC	CASSQGGTNEQFF
TRBV20-1	TRBJ1-1	many	TRBD1	TGCAGTGCTCGTAACAGGGGTGAGACTGAAGCTTTCTTT	CSARNRGETEAFF
TRBV27	TRBJ1-1	-	TRBD1	TGTGCCAGCAGTTTTAACAGGGGGCACGCTATGAACACTGAAGCTTTCTTT	CASSFNRGHAMNTEAFF
TRBV5-4	TRBJ2-7	-	-	TGTGCCAGCAGCCCCATGGGAGGGGGCGAGCAGTACTTC	CASSPMGGGEQYF
TRBV7-9	TRBJ2-1	many	TRBD2	TGTGCCAGCAGCCCGAGTCGAGCGGGAGTGTTGTACAATGAGCAGTTCTTC	CASSPSRAGVLYNEQFF
TRBV5-1	TRBJ2-3	-	-	TGCGCCAGCAGCTTGGCCGGGGAGGTAGATACGCAGTATTTT	CASSLAGEVDTQYF
TRBV3-1	TRBJ2-1	many	TRBD1	TGTGCCAGCAGCGATCGGGGACAGGGGCCAACGTTGGGGAAGTTCTTC	CASSDRGQGPTLGKFF
TRBV20-1	TRBJ1-5	few	-	TGCAGTGCCCAGGGCCATGGCAATCAGCCCCAGCATTTT	CSAQGHGNQPQHF
TRBV10-3	TRBJ1-2	many	-	TGTGCCATCAGACCCGACGAGGGCGCATATGGCTACACCTTC	CAIRPDEGAYGYTF
TRBV18	TRBJ2-7	many	-	TGTGCCAGCTCACCAGGGTATAGAGTCTACGAGCAGTACTTC	CASSPGYRVYEQYF
TRBV28	TRBJ1-6	many	-	TGTGCCAGCACAGTTACCGGGACGGCGAATTCACCCCTCCACTTT	CASTVTGTANSPLHF
TRBV4-1	TRBJ1-4	-	-	TGCGCCAGCAATTCCGGGGGGGGGCAAGCTAATGAAAAACTGTTTTTT	CASNSGGGQANEKLFF
TRBV11-2	TRBJ2-1	-	-	TGTGCCAGCCGCTCAGTCGGATACAATGAGCAGTTCTTC	CASRSVGYNEQFF